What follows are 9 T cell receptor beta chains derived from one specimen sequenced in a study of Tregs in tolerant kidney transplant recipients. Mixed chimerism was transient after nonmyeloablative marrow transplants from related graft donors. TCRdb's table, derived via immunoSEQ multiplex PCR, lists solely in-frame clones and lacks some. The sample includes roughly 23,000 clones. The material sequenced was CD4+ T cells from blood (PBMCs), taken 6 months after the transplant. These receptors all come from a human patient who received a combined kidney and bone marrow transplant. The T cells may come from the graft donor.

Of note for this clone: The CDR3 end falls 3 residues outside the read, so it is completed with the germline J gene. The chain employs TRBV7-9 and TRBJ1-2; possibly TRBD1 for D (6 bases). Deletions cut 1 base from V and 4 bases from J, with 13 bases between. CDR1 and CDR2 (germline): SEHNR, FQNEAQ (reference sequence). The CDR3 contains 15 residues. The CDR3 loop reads CASSLVGGGLYGYTF. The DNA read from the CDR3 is TGTGCCAGCAGCTTAGTGGGGGGGGGCCTCTATGGC.

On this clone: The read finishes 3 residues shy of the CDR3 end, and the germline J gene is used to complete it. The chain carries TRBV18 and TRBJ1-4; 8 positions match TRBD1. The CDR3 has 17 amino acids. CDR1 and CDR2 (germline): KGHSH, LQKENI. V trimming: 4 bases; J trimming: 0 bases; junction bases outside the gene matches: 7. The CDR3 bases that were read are TGTGCCAGCTCACGCGAGACAGGGGCTCCAACTAATGAAAAA. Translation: CASSRETGAPTNEK. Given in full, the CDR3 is CASSRETGAPTNEKLFF.

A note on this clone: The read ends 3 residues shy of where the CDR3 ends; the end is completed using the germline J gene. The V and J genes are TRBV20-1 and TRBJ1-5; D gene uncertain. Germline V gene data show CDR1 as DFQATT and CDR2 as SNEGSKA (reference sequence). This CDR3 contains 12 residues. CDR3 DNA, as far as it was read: TGCAGCGGGGAGGATAGCAATCAGCCC. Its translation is CSGEDSNQP. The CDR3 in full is CSGEDSNQPQHF.

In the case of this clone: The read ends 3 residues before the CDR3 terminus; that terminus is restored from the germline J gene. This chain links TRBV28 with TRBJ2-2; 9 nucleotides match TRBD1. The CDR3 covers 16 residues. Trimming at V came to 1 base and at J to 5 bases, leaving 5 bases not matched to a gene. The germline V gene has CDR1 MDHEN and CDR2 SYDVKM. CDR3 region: CASSLYGTGRTGELFF. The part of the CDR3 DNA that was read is TGTGCCAGCAGTTTATATGGGACAGGGCGAACCGGGGAG. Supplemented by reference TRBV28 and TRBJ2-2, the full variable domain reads DVKVTQSSRYLVKRTGEKVFLECVQDMDHENMFWYRQDPGLGLRLIYFSYDVKMKEKGDIPEGYSVSREKKERFSLILESASTNQTSMYLCASSLYGTGRTGELFFGEGSRLTVL.

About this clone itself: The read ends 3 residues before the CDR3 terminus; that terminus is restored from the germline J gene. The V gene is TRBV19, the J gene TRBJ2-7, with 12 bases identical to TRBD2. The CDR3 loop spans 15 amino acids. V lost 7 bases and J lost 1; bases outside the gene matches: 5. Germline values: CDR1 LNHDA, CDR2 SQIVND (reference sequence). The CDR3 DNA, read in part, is TGTGCCAGTAAGGCTAGCGGGAGGGGTTCCTACGAG. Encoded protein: CASKASGRGSYE. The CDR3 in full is CASKASGRGSYEQYF.

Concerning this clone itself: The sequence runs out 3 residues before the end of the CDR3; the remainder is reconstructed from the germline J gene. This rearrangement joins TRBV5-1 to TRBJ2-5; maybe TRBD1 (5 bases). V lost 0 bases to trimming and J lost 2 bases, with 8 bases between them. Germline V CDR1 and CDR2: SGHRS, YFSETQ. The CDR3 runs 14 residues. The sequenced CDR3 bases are TGCGCCAGCAGCTTGGGACAGCTGCAAGAGACC. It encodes CASSLGQLQET. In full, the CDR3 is CASSLGQLQETQYF. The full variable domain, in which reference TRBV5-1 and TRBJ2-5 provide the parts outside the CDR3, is KAGVTQTPRYLIKTRGQQVTLSCSPISGHRSVSWYQQTPGQGLQFLFEYFSETQRNKGNFPGRFSGRQFSNSRSEMNVSTLELGDSALYLCASSLGQLQETQYFGPGTRLLVL.

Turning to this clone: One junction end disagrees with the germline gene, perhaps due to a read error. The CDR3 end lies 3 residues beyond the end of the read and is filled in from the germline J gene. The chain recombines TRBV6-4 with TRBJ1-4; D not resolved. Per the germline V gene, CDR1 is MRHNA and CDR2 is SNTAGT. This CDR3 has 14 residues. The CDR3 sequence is CASSVSRANEELFF. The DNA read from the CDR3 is TGTGCCAGCAGTGTCTCGCGGGCTAATGAAGAA.

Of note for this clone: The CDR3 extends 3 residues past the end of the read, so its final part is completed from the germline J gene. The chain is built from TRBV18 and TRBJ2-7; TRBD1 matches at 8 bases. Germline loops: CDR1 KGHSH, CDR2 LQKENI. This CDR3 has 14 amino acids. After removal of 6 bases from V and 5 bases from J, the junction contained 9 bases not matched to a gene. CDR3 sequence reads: CASSPGTGLDEQYF. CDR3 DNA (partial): TGTGCCAGCTCCCCCGGGACAGGCCTAGACGAG. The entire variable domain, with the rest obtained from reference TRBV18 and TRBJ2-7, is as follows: NAGVMQNPRHLVRRRGQEARLRCSPMKGHSHVYWYRQLPEEGLKFMVYLQKENIIDESGMPKERFSAEFPKEGPSILRIQQVVRGDSAAYFCASSPGTGLDEQYFGPGTRLTVT.

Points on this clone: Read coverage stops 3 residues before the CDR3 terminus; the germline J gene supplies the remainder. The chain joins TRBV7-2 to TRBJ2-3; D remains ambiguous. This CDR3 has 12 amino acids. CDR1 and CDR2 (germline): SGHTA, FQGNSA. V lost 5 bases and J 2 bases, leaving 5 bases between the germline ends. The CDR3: CASSPYTDTQYF. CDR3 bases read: TGTGCCAGCAGCCCCTACACAGATACG.